This record covers a single TCR beta chain. These data originate in a study of T-cell reconstitution after alpha-beta-depleted transplantation in children. Per the germline V gene, CDR1 is LGHNA and CDR2 is YSLEER. The CDR3 is 15 residues long. The germline V and J ends were trimmed by 0 bases and 4 bases, with 13 bases remaining between them. Unique molecular identifiers featured in how the TCRbeta library was prepared. One entry per CDR3 protein results from TCRdb running MiXCR on the PCR reads. This repertoire shows about 220,000 distinct CDR3 sequences, under 20% found once; its top ten account for about 45%.

The chain employs TRBV4-3 and TRBJ2-7; D is tentatively TRBD1 or TRBD2 (5 bases each). Material: PBMCs, mostly from graft donor cells, obtained 360 days after TCRalphabeta/CD19-depleted stem cell transplant. The TCR was taken from a male patient aged 2 to 10 who had a stem cell transplant for acute lymphoblastic leukemia, so the T cells may come from the graft donor. CDR3 sequence reads: CASSQDWGMAYEQYF. The CDR3 region has the DNA TGCGCCAGCAGCCAAGATTGGGGGATGGCTTACGAGCAGTACTTC.